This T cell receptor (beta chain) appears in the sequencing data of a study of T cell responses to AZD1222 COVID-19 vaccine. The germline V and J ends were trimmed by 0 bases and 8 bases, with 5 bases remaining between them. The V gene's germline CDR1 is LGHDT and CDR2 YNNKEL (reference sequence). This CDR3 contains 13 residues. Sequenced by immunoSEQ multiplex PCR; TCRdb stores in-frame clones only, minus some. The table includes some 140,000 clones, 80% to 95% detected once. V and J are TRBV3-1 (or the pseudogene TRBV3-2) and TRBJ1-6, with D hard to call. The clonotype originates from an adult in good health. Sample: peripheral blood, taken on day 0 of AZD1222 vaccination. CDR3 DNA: TGTGCCAGCAGCCAAGACGTGCATTCACCCCTCCACTTT. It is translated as CASSQDVHSPLHF.